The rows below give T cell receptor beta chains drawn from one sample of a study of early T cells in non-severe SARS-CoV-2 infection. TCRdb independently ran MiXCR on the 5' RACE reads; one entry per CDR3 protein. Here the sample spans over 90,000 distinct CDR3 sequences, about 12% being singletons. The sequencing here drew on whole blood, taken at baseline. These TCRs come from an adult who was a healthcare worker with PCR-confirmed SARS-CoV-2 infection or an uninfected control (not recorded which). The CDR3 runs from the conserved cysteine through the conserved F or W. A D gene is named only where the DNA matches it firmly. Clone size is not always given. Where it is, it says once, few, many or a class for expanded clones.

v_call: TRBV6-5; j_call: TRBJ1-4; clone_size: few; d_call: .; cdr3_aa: CASTMTATNEKLFF; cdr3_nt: TGTGCCAGCACTATGACGGCAACTAATGAAAAACTGTTTTTT
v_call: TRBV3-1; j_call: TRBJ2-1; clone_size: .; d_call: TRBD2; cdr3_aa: CASSPRGGSNEQFF; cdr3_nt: TGTGCCAGCAGCCCTCGCGGGGGGTCGAATGAGCAGTTCTTC
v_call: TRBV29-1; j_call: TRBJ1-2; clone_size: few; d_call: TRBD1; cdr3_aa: CSGGTDYGYTF; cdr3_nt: TGCAGCGGTGGGACAGACTATGGCTACACCTTC
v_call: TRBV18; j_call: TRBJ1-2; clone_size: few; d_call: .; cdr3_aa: CASSPGTPYGYTF; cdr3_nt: TGTGCCAGCTCACCCGGGACGCCGTATGGCTACACCTTC
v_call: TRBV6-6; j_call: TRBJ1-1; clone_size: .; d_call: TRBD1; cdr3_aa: CASSYGQAGGNTEAFF; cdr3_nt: TGTGCCAGCAGTTACGGGCAGGCAGGGGGAAACACTGAAGCTTTCTTT
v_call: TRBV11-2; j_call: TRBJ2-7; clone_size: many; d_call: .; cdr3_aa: CASSLGPGYYEQYF; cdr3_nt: TGTGCCAGCAGCTTAGGGCCAGGATACTACGAGCAGTACTTC
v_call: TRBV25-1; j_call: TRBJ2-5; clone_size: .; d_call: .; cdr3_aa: CASSLPLQGDQETQYF; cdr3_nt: TGTGCCAGCAGTCTCCCCCTACAGGGCGATCAAGAGACCCAGTACTTC
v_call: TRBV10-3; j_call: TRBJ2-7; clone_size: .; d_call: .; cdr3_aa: CAISESKDSYEQYF; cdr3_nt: TGTGCCATCAGTGAGTCGAAAGACTCCTACGAGCAGTACTTC
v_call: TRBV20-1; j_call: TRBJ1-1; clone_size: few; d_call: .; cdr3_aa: CSARFPGRGPEAFF; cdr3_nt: TGCAGTGCTAGATTCCCGGGACGTGGCCCTGAAGCTTTCTTT
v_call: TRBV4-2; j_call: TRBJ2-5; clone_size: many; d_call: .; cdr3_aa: CASSQVLETQYF; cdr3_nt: TGTGCCAGCAGCCAAGTCCTAGAGACCCAGTACTTC
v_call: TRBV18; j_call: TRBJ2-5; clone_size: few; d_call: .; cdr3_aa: CASSPYIGAGETQYF; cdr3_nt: TGTGCCAGCTCACCGTACATTGGGGCCGGAGAGACCCAGTACTTC
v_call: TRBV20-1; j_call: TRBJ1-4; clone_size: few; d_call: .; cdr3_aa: CSASQWPGGEKLFF; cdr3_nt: TGCAGTGCTAGTCAGTGGCCCGGGGGTGAAAAACTGTTTTTT
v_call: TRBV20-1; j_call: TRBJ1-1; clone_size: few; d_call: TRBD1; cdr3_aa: CSARRQGRNTEAFF; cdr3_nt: TGCAGTGCCCGCAGACAGGGGCGGAACACTGAAGCTTTCTTT
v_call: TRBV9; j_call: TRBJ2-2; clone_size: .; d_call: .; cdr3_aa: CASSVVADTGELFF; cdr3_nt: TGTGCCAGCAGCGTAGTGGCAGACACCGGGGAGCTGTTTTTT
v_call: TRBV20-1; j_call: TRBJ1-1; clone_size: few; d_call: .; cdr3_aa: CSARLGTSQGTEAFF; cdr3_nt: TGCAGTGCTAGACTTGGGACGAGTCAGGGGACTGAAGCTTTCTTT
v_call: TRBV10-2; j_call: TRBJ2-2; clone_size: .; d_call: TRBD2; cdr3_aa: CASSSAGVNTGELFF; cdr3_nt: TGCGCCAGCAGTTCAGCGGGAGTGAACACCGGGGAGCTGTTTTTT
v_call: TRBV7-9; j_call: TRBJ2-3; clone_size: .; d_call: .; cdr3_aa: CASSPLSGTRPDTQYF; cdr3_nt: TGTGCCAGCAGCCCATTATCAGGAACCCGACCAGATACGCAGTATTTT